The 28 T cell receptor beta chains in this list originate from one sample, sequenced in a study of OX40 agonist ivuxolimab in advanced cancers. Sequencing used immunoSEQ multiplex PCR; TCRdb keeps in-frame clones, though not all of them. The sample shows roughly 61,000 clones, 87% of them seen only once. The sample consisted of CD4+ or CD8+ T cells sorted from blood, taken in a trial of the OX40 agonist ivuxolimab. These receptors all stem from an adult with an advanced solid tumor such as melanoma, head and neck, liver or kidney cancer.

This clone was counted once. The chain has TRBV6-1 and TRBJ2-7; tentatively, D is TRBD2 (5 bases). Per the germline V gene, CDR1 is MNHNS and CDR2 is SASEGT. The CDR3 extends over 15 amino acids. Trimming shortened V by 7 bases and J by 2 bases, and 18 bases separated the two germline ends. CDR3: CASNSEGSDAYEQYF. Written as DNA, the CDR3 is TGTGCCAGCAATAGCGAGGGCTCAGACGCCTACGAGCAGTACTTC.

This chain joins TRBV5-1 and TRBJ2-5, with TRBD1 matching 9 bases. There are 16 residues in the CDR3. With V trimmed by 0 bases and J by 1 base, 4 bases remained unmatched. Germline CDR1 is SGHRS and CDR2 is YFSETQ. The CDR3 is CASSLVDRGIQETQYF. CDR3 DNA: TGCGCCAGCAGCTTGGTCGACAGGGGGATCCAAGAGACCCAGTACTTC.

This rearrangement joins TRBV11-2 to TRBJ2-3; 9 bases are shared with TRBD2. Per germline, CDR1 SGHAT and CDR2 FQNNGV. With 5 bases clipped from V and 3 bases from J, the junction kept 6 bases outside the gene matches. This CDR3 region has 15 residues. CDR3: CASSLSGSLTDTQYF. In DNA form, the CDR3 reads TGTGCCAGCAGCCTTAGCGGGAGTTTGACAGATACGCAGTATTTT.

CDR3 residues: CASSSKGGSRSYNEQFF. The CDR3 DNA reads as TGTGCCAGCAGCTCAAAAGGGGGCTCGAGGTCCTACAATGAGCAGTTCTTC. The gene calls are TRBV5-6 and TRBJ2-1, with 7 bases that match TRBD1. V lost 3 bases to trimming and J lost 1 base; unmatched junction nucleotides: 10. This CDR3 is built from 17 residues. The germline gives CDR1 SGHDT, CDR2 YYEEEE.

This clone has just one count. J is TRBJ1-2 and V is TRBV6-1; D is undetermined. CDR3 length: 11 residues. V was cut by 8 bases and J by 7 bases, with 11 bases left in between. Germline CDR1 reads MNHNS; CDR2 reads SASEGT. CDR3 sequence: CASSGFAGYTF. The CDR3, as DNA: TGTGCCAGCTCTGGATTTGCTGGCTACACCTTC.

The J gene is TRBJ2-2, the V gene TRBV15, with a possible D match to TRBD1 (5 bases). The CDR3 covers 16 residues. The germline V gene has CDR1 LNHNV and CDR2 YYDKDF (reference sequence). Trimming removed 1 base from V and 1 base from J, with 10 bases in between. CDR3 protein: CATSRGGAMNTGELFF. In DNA form, the CDR3 reads TGTGCCACCAGCAGAGGTGGGGCCATGAACACCGGGGAGCTGTTTTTT. The full variable domain, rest sourced from reference TRBV15 and TRBJ2-2, is DAMVIQNPRYQVTQFGKPVTLSCSQTLNHNVMYWYQQKSSQAPKLLFHYYDKDFNNEADTPDNFQSRRPNTSFCFLDIRSPGLGDTAMYLCATSRGGAMNTGELFFGEGSRLTVL.

The CDR3 bases are TGTGCCAGCAGCTCCCGAGGGGGGGGGACGGCCCAGTACTTC. Its translation: CASSSRGGGTAQYF. This rearrangement joins TRBV7-9 to TRBJ2-5; perhaps TRBD2 as D (7 bases). CDR3 length: 14 amino acids. V gave up 4 bases and J gave up 9 bases, with 18 bases separating them. Germline loops: CDR1 SEHNR, CDR2 FQNEAQ (reference sequence).

This chain links TRBV9 with TRBJ2-2, with D perhaps matching TRBD1 or TRBD2 (5 bases each). The CDR3 has 16 amino acids. CDR1 is SGDLS, CDR2 YYNGEE, per germline. The V end lost 6 bases, the J end lost 4 bases, and 19 bases lay between the germline ends. CDR3 region: CASTSGQPTTTGELFF. The DNA for the CDR3 is TGTGCCAGCACCTCGGGGCAGCCGACGACCACCGGGGAGCTGTTTTTT.

This sequence joins TRBV25-1 and TRBJ1-1; 7 bases are shared with TRBD1. The CDR3 has 11 amino acids. Unmatched junction bases numbered 3, after V lost 4 bases and J lost 10 bases. Germline assignment: CDR1 MGHDK and CDR2 SYGVNS. As DNA, the CDR3 is TGTGCCAGCAGTGCTTCAGGGGGAGCTTTCTTT. Translating it yields CASSASGGAFF.

The rearrangement links TRBV27 to TRBJ2-2; TRBD1 or TRBD2 may be the D gene (5 bases each). Germline loops: CDR1 MNHEY, CDR2 SMNVEV (reference sequence). With 2 bases removed from V and 10 bases from J, the gap between germline ends came to 23 bases. The CDR3 is 17 amino acids. The CDR3 reads CASSLRGYSRSGKELFF. For the CDR3, the DNA is TGTGCCAGCAGTTTAAGGGGATACTCCCGGTCGGGGAAGGAGCTGTTTTTT.

The chain has TRBV29-1 and TRBJ2-7, with 7 nucleotides matching TRBD1. Trimming cost V 7 bases and J 2 bases; bases outside gene matches: 2. Germline assignment: CDR1 SQVTM and CDR2 ANQGSEA. The CDR3 spans 11 residues. The CDR3 reads CSAGQTYEQYF. CDR3 nucleotide sequence: TGCAGCGCGGGACAGACCTACGAGCAGTACTTC.

The chain combines TRBV4-2 with TRBJ2-1, with D possibly TRBD2 on 6 matching bases. Germline CDR1 reads LGHNA; CDR2 reads YNFKEQ. V gave up 4 bases and J gave up 8 bases, with 15 bases separating them. The CDR3 has 14 residues. The CDR3 region is CASSPTAGWDEQFF. CDR3 DNA: TGTGCCAGCAGCCCTACGGCGGGGTGGGATGAGCAGTTCTTC.

The chain combines TRBV29-1 with TRBJ1-1; tentatively, D is TRBD1 (5 bases). The germline gives CDR1 SQVTM, CDR2 ANQGSEA. This CDR3 comprises 13 residues. V was clipped by 4 bases and J by 12 bases, with 21 bases between them. The chain's CDR3 is CSVVPGLREGTFF. The CDR3 region has the DNA TGCAGCGTTGTCCCAGGGCTGCGAGAGGGAACTTTCTTT.

The chain employs TRBV18 and TRBJ2-7, with 7 bases matching TRBD1. This CDR3 is 13 amino acids long. The V gene's germline CDR1 is KGHSH and CDR2 LQKENI. The trim removed 5 bases at V and 4 bases at J, leaving 5 bases unmatched. CDR3 in DNA: TGTGCCAGCTCAACGACAGGGTCTTACGAGCAGTACTTC. This codes for CASSTTGSYEQYF.

About this clone: The junction departs from germline at one end; a sequencing error may be responsible. The identical CDR3 is also encoded by other nucleotide sequences in the sample. The chain is built from TRBV6-1 and TRBJ1-1; 8 bases are shared with TRBD1. Looked up from germline, CDR1 is MNHNS and CDR2 is SASEGT. CDR3 length equals 13 residues. The CDR3, as DNA: TGTGCCACCTCGGACAGGGTGAACACCGAAGCTTTCTTT. This encodes CATSDRVNTEAFF.

V is TRBV6-5 and J is TRBJ2-5, with 7 bases matching TRBD1. Per germline, CDR1 MNHEY and CDR2 SVGAGI. This CDR3 comprises 14 residues. J lost 5 bases, V lost 2 bases, and 5 bases had no gene match. The CDR3 loop is CASSYGTDWETQYF. CDR3 in DNA: TGTGCCAGCAGTTACGGGACAGACTGGGAGACCCAGTACTTC.

The chain recombines TRBV7-3 with TRBJ2-1; 7 positions match TRBD1. This CDR3 contains 12 residues. V gave up 7 bases and J gave up 5 bases; unmatched junction bases: 2. CDR1 SGHTA and CDR2 FQGTGA come from the germline V gene. The CDR3 reads CASKGADNEQFF. The CDR3 bases are TGTGCCAGCAAGGGGGCCGACAATGAGCAGTTCTTC.

The chain uses TRBV7-3 and TRBJ2-3; D perhaps matches TRBD2 (7 bases). There are 15 residues in the CDR3. V was shortened by 2 bases and J by 6 bases, with 15 bases between the two germline ends. CDR1 and CDR2 from the germline V gene are SGHTA and FQGTGA. Here the CDR3 reads CASSLGGAYADTQYF. The CDR3 nucleotides are TGTGCCAGCAGCTTAGGGGGGGCCTACGCGGATACGCAGTATTTT.

This chain connects TRBV28 to TRBJ2-1; D assignment may be TRBD1 or TRBD2 (5 bases each). Germline CDR1 is MDHEN and CDR2 is SYDVKM. V was clipped by 4 bases and J by 9 bases, with 10 bases between them. This CDR3 has 12 residues. CDR3 sequence (DNA): TGTGCCAGCAGTTGGGGGAACGGTGAGCAGTTCTTC. Its translation is CASSWGNGEQFF.

This chain uses TRBV30 with TRBJ2-6; D is unclear. The CDR3 length is 15 residues. Germline values: CDR1 GTSNPN, CDR2 SVGIG (reference sequence). Trimming shortened V by 1 base and J by 4 bases, and 11 bases separated the two germline ends. CDR3 DNA sequence: TGTGCCTGGAGTGAATGGGTGACCGGGGCCAACGTCCTGACTTTC. This codes for CAWSEWVTGANVLTF.

The chain recombines TRBV7-8 with TRBJ2-2; D is perhaps TRBD1 (6 bases). V was shortened by 4 bases and J by 2 bases, with 14 bases between the two germline ends. The germline gives CDR1 SGHVS, CDR2 FQNEAQ. The CDR3 length is 16 residues. The CDR3 sequence is CASSSTQGINTGELFF. DNA for the CDR3: TGTGCCAGCAGCTCAACACAGGGTATTAACACCGGGGAGCTGTTTTTT.

This clone appeared a few times. The chain has TRBV18 and TRBJ1-2; TRBD1 aligns across 8 bases. The CDR3 is made up of 14 amino acids. Germline V gene lookup returns CDR1 KGHSH and CDR2 LQKENI. V lost 4 bases and J lost 4; bases outside the gene matches: 5. The CDR3 sequence is CASSRTGMVYGYTF. CDR3 nucleotides: TGTGCCAGCTCACGGACAGGGATGGTCTATGGCTACACCTTC.

The V gene is TRBV28, the J gene TRBJ1-4; no clear D. The CDR3 contains 15 residues. The V end lost 5 bases, the J end lost 3 bases, and 13 bases lay between the germline ends. Germline lookup yields CDR1 MDHEN and CDR2 SYDVKM. In DNA, the CDR3 is TGTGCCAGCAGTCCCTGGTCTAGCGCTAATGAAAAACTGTTTTTT. Translating it yields CASSPWSSANEKLFF. Filled out from reference TRBV28 and TRBJ1-4, the complete variable domain reads DVKVTQSSRYLVKRTGEKVFLECVQDMDHENMFWYRQDPGLGLRLIYFSYDVKMKEKGDIPEGYSVSREKKERFSLILESASTNQTSMYLCASSPWSSANEKLFFGSGTQLSVL.

The V call is TRBV6-6, the J call TRBJ1-4, with 7 nucleotides matching TRBD1. J was trimmed by 8 bases and V by 5 bases; bases with no gene match: 14. The CDR3 length is 16 residues. Germline V CDR1 and CDR2: MNHNY, SVGAGI (reference sequence). CDR3 sequence reads: CASSRLGQTIGEKLFF. DNA for the CDR3: TGTGCCAGCAGTCGCTTGGGACAGACCATTGGGGAAAAACTGTTTTTT.

The rearrangement joins TRBV15 to TRBJ1-4; TRBD1 matches at 7 bases. CDR3 length: 13 residues. The ends lost 4 bases at V and 8 bases at J; junction bases unmatched: 4. Germline assignment: CDR1 LNHNV and CDR2 YYDKDF (reference sequence). This CDR3 is CATSKGAGEKLFF. The CDR3 bases are TGTGCCACCAGCAAGGGGGCAGGGGAAAAACTGTTTTTT.

The chain couples TRBV18 to TRBJ2-1; 7 bases line up with TRBD2. V lost 4 bases, J lost 5 bases, and 11 bases stayed unmatched. The CDR3 extends over 16 amino acids. Germline V gene lookup returns CDR1 KGHSH and CDR2 LQKENI. Here the CDR3 reads CASSLLPAGSNNEQFF. The CDR3 DNA reads TGTGCCAGCTCACTTCTCCCAGCGGGATCCAACAATGAGCAGTTCTTC.

The rearrangement uses TRBV5-1 and TRBJ2-3; D uncertain. V shed 1 base and J shed 5 bases, with 8 bases lying between them. Germline V lookup: CDR1 SGHRS, CDR2 YFSETQ. This CDR3 spans 13 amino acids. The CDR3 DNA sequence: TGCGCCAGCAGCTTGCCCAGCGTAGATACGCAGTATTTT. As protein: CASSLPSVDTQYF.

This clone was observed a handful of times. The chain has TRBV7-8 and TRBJ1-1; D may be TRBD1 (5 bases). V lost 5 bases, J lost 3 bases, and 13 bases lay in between. The length of the CDR3 is 14 residues. The germline V gene encodes CDR1 SGHVS and CDR2 FQNEAQ. The CDR3 coding sequence is TGTGCCAGCAGCCCAGTCCTAGGGGACACTGAAGCTTTCTTT. This gives the protein CASSPVLGDTEAFF. Based on the CDR3 plus reference TRBV7-8 and TRBJ1-1, the full variable domain is GAGVSQSPRYKVAKRGQDVALRCDPISGHVSLFWYQQALGQGPEFLTYFQNEAQLDKSGLPSDRFFAERPEGSVSTLKIQRTQQEDSAVYLCASSPVLGDTEAFFGQGTRLTVV.